Listed here are 22 T cell receptor beta chains from one sample, sequenced in a study of T cells after yellow fever vaccination. TCRdb reprocessed the 5' RACE reads via MiXCR and lists one record per CDR3 protein. The table lists some 16,000 distinct CDR3 sequences, more than 4% of them singletons. Sequenced here: PBMCs, either bulk or a sorted T-cell subset (CD4+, CD8+, memory, or dextramer-sorted; not recorded which), sampled 15 days after the yellow fever booster vaccination. The receptors stem from a man aged 25-45 years who received the YFV17D yellow fever vaccine.

This clonotype was counted at least ten times. The V and J genes are TRBV7-2 and TRBJ1-2, with 7 nucleotides matching TRBD1. The germline CDR1 and CDR2 sequences are SGHTA and FQGNSA. CDR3 length equals 15 residues. The trim removed 5 bases at V and 6 bases at J, leaving 12 bases unmatched. This chain's CDR3 is CASSPWDSSYDGYTF. CDR3 in DNA: TGTGCCAGCAGCCCATGGGACAGCTCCTATGATGGCTACACCTTC.

The sample holds many counts of this clonotype. The chain recombines TRBV11-2 with TRBJ1-4; no definite D call. There are 18 residues in the CDR3. Looked up from germline, CDR1 is SGHAT and CDR2 is FQNNGV. V lost 3 bases to trimming and J lost 0 bases, with 17 bases between them. CDR3 sequence: CASSFRLGRYATNEKLFF. CDR3 DNA: TGTGCCAGCAGCTTCCGCCTCGGGCGATATGCAACTAATGAAAAACTGTTTTTT.

In this sample, this clonotype turned up many times. The chain combines TRBV12-3 or TRBV12-4 with TRBJ2-5; 7 positions match TRBD1. This CDR3 has 14 residues. J was trimmed by 4 bases and V by 3 bases; bases with no gene match: 5. The CDR3 bases are TGTGCCAGCAGTTTTGACAGGGTAGGAGAGACCCAGTACTTC. The encoded protein is CASSFDRVGETQYF.

This clonotype showed up many times. The rearrangement joins TRBV29-1 to TRBJ2-3; D tentatively reads TRBD1 or TRBD2 (7 bases each). Germline V lookup: CDR1 SQVTM, CDR2 ANQGSEA. V was clipped by 7 bases and J by 4 bases, with 18 bases between them. The CDR3 spans 14 residues. The CDR3 protein is CSAVGRGGSDTQYF. CDR3 nucleotides: TGCAGCGCCGTTGGCAGGGGGGGATCAGATACGCAGTATTTT.

This clonotype was seen at least ten times. The J gene is TRBJ1-1, the V gene TRBV14; no clear D. The CDR3 is 14 residues long. The V gene's germline CDR1 is SGHDN and CDR2 FVKESK. V dropped 3 bases and J dropped 4 bases, with 12 bases sitting between them. This CDR3 is CASSHFGEVTEAFF. The CDR3 DNA follows: TGTGCCAGCAGCCACTTCGGGGAGGTCACTGAAGCTTTCTTT.

This clonotype showed up many times. The chain is built from TRBV19 and TRBJ1-5; D ambiguous. CDR1 is LNHDA, CDR2 SQIVND, per germline (reference sequence). This CDR3 contains 17 residues. V was cut by 4 bases and J by 4 bases, with 20 bases left in between. This CDR3 reads CASSKDRWQSVNQPQHF. CDR3 sequence (DNA): TGTGCCAGTAGTAAAGACCGTTGGCAGAGTGTAAATCAGCCCCAGCATTTT.

This clonotype has ten or more counts. The genes are TRBV6-2 or TRBV6-3 and TRBJ1-3; D not resolved. Trimming took off 6 bases at V and 6 bases at J, with 21 bases between the two ends. The CDR3 runs 16 residues. The germline gives CDR1 MNHEY, CDR2 SVGEGT. The CDR3 DNA reads TGTGCCAGCAGACCCACACGGGCCCACGCTGTAAACACCATATATTTT. It is translated as CASRPTRAHAVNTIYF.

This clonotype is medium-sized by share. The chain employs TRBV6-5 and TRBJ2-5, with 8 bases lining up with TRBD1. The ends lost 0 bases at V and 5 bases at J; junction bases unmatched: 5. Germline V gene data show CDR1 as MNHEY and CDR2 as SVGAGI. The CDR3 contains 15 residues. The CDR3 region has the DNA TGTGCCAGCAGTTACTCGTACAGGGGGATGGAGACCCAGTACTTC. Encoded protein: CASSYSYRGMETQYF.

This clonotype was found many times. This rearrangement joins TRBV29-1 to TRBJ1-6; tentatively, D is TRBD1 (5 bases). In germline, CDR1 is SQVTM, CDR2 ANQGSEA. V dropped 7 bases and J dropped 5 bases, with 15 bases sitting between them. The length of the CDR3 is 14 residues. The CDR3 loop reads CSAAATADNSPLHF. The CDR3 DNA is TGCAGCGCGGCTGCGACAGCCGATAATTCACCCCTCCACTTT.

This clonotype was observed a handful of times. This may be a read error, as it is one base from a much larger clone. The CDR3 spells CAISGRAYNEQFF. In nucleotides, the CDR3 is TGTGCCATCAGCGGGAGAGCCTACAATGAGCAGTTCTTC. The rearrangement links TRBV5-4 to TRBJ2-1, with 8 positions matching TRBD2. The CDR3 is made up of 13 amino acids. Germline CDR1 and CDR2: SGHNT and YYREEE (reference sequence).

This clonotype was detected ten times or more. This chain joins TRBV28 and TRBJ2-3; the D gene is possibly TRBD2 (5 bases). Germline V CDR1 and CDR2: MDHEN, SYDVKM. The CDR3 extends over 14 amino acids. The ends were cut back, 6 bases at V and 4 bases at J, with 14 bases in the middle. The CDR3 loop is CASRFLGSADTQYF. DNA of the CDR3: TGTGCCAGCAGGTTTCTTGGGAGCGCAGATACGCAGTATTTT. The whole variable domain, remainder taken from reference TRBV28 and TRBJ2-3, is DVKVTQSSRYLVKRTGEKVFLECVQDMDHENMFWYRQDPGLGLRLIYFSYDVKMKEKGDIPEGYSVSREKKERFSLILESASTNQTSMYLCASRFLGSADTQYFGPGTRLTVL.

This clonotype is medium-sized (0.01 to 0.1%) in the sample. V usage is TRBV7-6 and J usage is TRBJ2-3; D uncertain. The germline V and J ends were trimmed by 2 bases and 4 bases, with 7 bases remaining between them. The CDR3 sequence is 13 residues long. CDR1 and CDR2 (germline): SGHVS, FNYEAQ. CDR3 DNA: TGTGCCAGCAGCTTAAGTCTCTCAGATACGCAGTATTTT. The encoded protein is CASSLSLSDTQYF.

This clonotype was recorded a few times. The chain links TRBV24-1 to TRBJ2-1; tentative D call: TRBD1 (5 bases). Per germline, CDR1 KGHDR and CDR2 SFDVKD. The CDR3 spans 13 residues. The germline V and J ends were trimmed by 4 bases and 7 bases, with 10 bases remaining between them. The CDR3 loop reads CATSDRDFNEQFF. CDR3 in DNA: TGTGCCACCAGTGACAGGGATTTTAATGAGCAGTTCTTC.

This clonotype qualifies as medium-sized (0.01 to 0.1%). This rearrangement joins TRBV12-3 or TRBV12-4 to TRBJ1-2, with a tentative D call TRBD1 (6 bases). V lost 7 bases to trimming and J lost 8 bases, with 11 bases between them. CDR3 length equals 11 residues. Written as DNA, the CDR3 is TGTGCCAGCACAACGACAGGAGGCTACACCTTC. As protein: CASTTTGGYTF.

This clonotype showed up many times. V usage is TRBV12-3 or TRBV12-4 and J usage is TRBJ2-7; 10 positions match TRBD2. Trimming removed 6 bases from V and 1 base from J; junction bases left unmatched: 9. The length of the CDR3 is 16 residues. The chain's CDR3 is CASRPAGTSVSYEQYF. The CDR3 DNA reads as TGTGCCAGCAGACCCGCCGGGACTAGCGTTTCCTACGAGCAGTACTTC.

The table lists this clonotype with many counts. V and J are TRBV5-1 and TRBJ2-7; TRBD2 aligns across 8 bases. V gave up 4 bases and J gave up 4 bases; unmatched junction bases: 7. CDR1 SGHRS and CDR2 YFSETQ come from the germline V gene. There are 14 residues in the CDR3. For the CDR3, the DNA is TGCGCCAGCAGCCCCGGGACTAGGGGTTACGAGCAGTACTTC. Translated: CASSPGTRGYEQYF.

This clonotype was picked up many times. The chain has TRBV7-9 and TRBJ2-5, with 9 nucleotides matching TRBD1. The CDR3 has 14 residues. The J segment lost 3 bases and the V segment lost 5 bases, leaving 4 bases of the junction unmatched. Germline CDR1 SEHNR, CDR2 FQNEAQ (reference sequence). The CDR3 sequence: CASSPRTGEETQYF. In DNA form, the CDR3 reads TGTGCCAGCAGCCCCCGGACAGGGGAAGAGACCCAGTACTTC.

This clonotype was observed at least ten times. V usage is TRBV28 and J usage is TRBJ2-5; 7 nucleotides align to TRBD2. CDR1 is MDHEN, CDR2 SYDVKM, per germline. V lost 6 bases to trimming and J lost 3 bases; unmatched junction nucleotides: 4. CDR3 length: 13 residues. The CDR3 DNA is TGTGCCAGCAGCTGGGGAGGGGAAGAGACCCAGTACTTC. The encoded protein is CASSWGGEETQYF.

About this clonotype: At one end the junction does not follow the germline gene, possibly because of a read error. The genes are TRBV7-7 and TRBJ2-7; D call uncertain. CDR1 SSHAT and CDR2 FNYEAQ come from the germline V gene (reference sequence). This CDR3 has 13 residues. The CDR3 loop is CASSPIENYEQYF. The DNA for the CDR3 is TGTGCAAGCAGCCCAATAGAAAACTACGAGCAGTACTTC. The full variable domain, with the rest looked up from reference TRBV7-7 and TRBJ2-7, is GAGVSQSPRYKVTKRGQDVTLRCDPISSHATLYWYQQALGQGPEFLTYFNYEAQPDKSGLPSDRFSAERPEGSISTLTIQRTEQRDSAMYRCASSPIENYEQYFGPGTRLTVT.

This clonotype was recorded at least ten times. This chain joins TRBV5-5 and TRBJ2-3; the D gene could be TRBD1 or TRBD2 (5 bases each). With 4 bases removed from V and 1 base from J, the gap between germline ends came to 16 bases. Per the germline V gene, CDR1 is SGHKS and CDR2 is YYEKEE (reference sequence). The CDR3 is 16 residues long. CDR3 loop: CASSRDAFSGTDTQYF. CDR3 DNA: TGTGCCAGCAGCAGGGACGCTTTCAGCGGCACAGATACGCAGTATTTT. Using reference TRBV5-5 and TRBJ2-3 for the parts outside the CDR3, the full variable domain is DAGVTQSPTHLIKTRGQQVTLRCSPISGHKSVSWYQQVLGQGPQFIFQYYEKEERGRGNFPDRFSARQFPNYSSELNVNALLLGDSALYLCASSRDAFSGTDTQYFGPGTRLTVL.

Comment on this clonotype: Because it lacks the conserved phenylalanine or tryptophan at the end, this CDR3 is likely a read error. No DNA is shown, since the ends of the CDR3 on it are uncertain; the CDR3 is the one TCRdb lists. This chain connects TRBV5-1 to TRBJ1-3; the table assigns TRBD1, which was not confirmed against the DNA. CDR1 is SGHRS, CDR2 YFSETQ, per germline. The CDR3 region is 16 residues in length, termini included. This chain's CDR3 is CARTRPTGRRGNTRYL.

This clonotype was picked up many times. CDR3 amino acids: CASSSSPTGSSTDTQYF. The CDR3 DNA reads as TGTGCCAGCAGTTCCTCCCCTACTGGGAGCAGCACAGATACGCAGTATTTT. V gene TRBV27 combines with J gene TRBJ2-3; tentative D call: TRBD2 (5 bases). This CDR3 spans 17 amino acids. V lost 4 bases, J lost 0 bases, and 17 bases lay in between. From germline, CDR1 is MNHEY and CDR2 SMNVEV (reference sequence).